This T cell receptor (beta chain) was sequenced for a study of Ad26.COV2.S vaccination and SARS-CoV-2 variants (dated by TCRdb to about 2021). About the investigation overall: Vaccine-arm donors came from COV1001, a multicentre, randomized, double-blind, placebo-controlled phase I-IIa trial of Ad26.COV2.S in healthy adults. Ad26.COV2.S was administered intramuscularly at 5 x 10^10 or 1 x 10^11 viral particles, either as a single shot or as two shots given 56 days apart. Trial participants were randomized into five groups of five, in which low-dose or high-dose Ad26.COV2.S was given once or twice, or placebo was given on both occasions. The TCR-sequenced set comprised around 32 samples: roughly 19 Ad26.COV2.S vaccine recipients, 5 placebo recipients and 8 SARS-CoV-2 convalescent individuals. The specificity and breadth of SARS-CoV-2-reactive T cell receptors after Ad26.COV2.S vaccination were assessed by TCRbeta repertoire sequencing. Investigators remained blinded to trial group allocation during experiments and outcome assessment. The paper's findings and limits, for the study overall: Vaccine and placebo recipients had similar non-spike TCR breadth, a finding consistent with the vaccine containing only spike. The study was not powered for comparison of responses between vaccine doses or regimens. Spike-specific TCR breadth was higher in Ad26.COV2.S recipients than in placebo recipients (P = 0.0014). According to the authors, total T cell responses may have been underestimated by the TCR breadth and depth analyses. After vaccination, spike-specific CD8+ and CD4+ T cell responses were reported to show substantial breadth.

The immunoSEQ Assay was the method used to sequence TCRbeta CDR3 regions. After extraction, genomic DNA underwent amplification by bias-controlled multiplex PCR, followed by high-throughput sequencing. In the original analysis: To quantify the absolute abundance of every unique TCRbeta CDR3 region, sequences were collapsed and filtered. T cell fraction was estimated by normalizing TCRbeta template counts to usable DNA, with usable DNA measured through amplification of reference genes found in all nucleated cells. Repertoire TCRs were annotated as SARS-CoV-2-specific when V gene, CDR3 amino acid sequence and J gene were exactly matched to a known reactive TCR set. The reference SARS-CoV-2 TCR set was obtained from MIRA and was filtered for enrichment in COVID-19-positive ImmuneCODE repertoires, whereby public or cross-reactive TCRs were removed. Based on the MIRA antigens, annotated TCRs were further analysed at the level of specific ORF or position within ORF. Breadth was defined as the number of annotated unique rearrangements divided by the total number of unique productive rearrangements, and depth was defined as the summed frequency of the annotated unique rearrangements. TCR breadth was compared between groups using two-sided Wilcoxon rank-sum tests. TCRdb mirrors the immuneACCESS table, restricted to in-frame sequences. Some clones are absent from its copies; in checked studies, under half trace to an unresolved V gene, and the reason for the others is unknown. The V and J calls and the clone size are those of that table, but D and trimming were determined from the DNA. The sample records about 460,000 clones, about 88% of which are singletons. Jointly, the top ten make up 1.7% of the sample.

Comments on this clone: It lacks a known antigen. Base-call qualities are not available, and no considerably larger clone is one nucleotide away.

This specimen's treatment or condition label, interpreted: 15 to 20 received Ad26.COV2.S at low or high dose, single or two shots; 5 received placebo; per-sample allocation not given. For vaccine and placebo recipients, the sequenced repertoires came from samples collected on day 63 after the first injection. Between 29 July and 7 August 2020, Cohort 1b enrolled about two dozen adults aged 18-55 years at one site in Boston, USA. Ad26.COV2.S was a replication-incompetent adenovirus type 26 vector expressing a prefusion-stabilized SARS-CoV-2 spike protein from the original Wuhan strain. The germline V end is reduced by 6 bases and the J end by 4 bases; junction bases left unmatched: 11. The germline V gene sets CDR1 to SQVTM and CDR2 to ANQGSEA. From its cysteine to its phenylalanine, the CDR3 spans 16 amino acids. The entry retains the CDR3 DNA only, 48 bases that are in frame from base 1.

This chain is built from TRBV29-1 and TRBJ2-1; 11 junctional bases match TRBD2. Source: peripheral blood, taken in a trial of Ad26.COV2.S vaccine versus placebo. This sequence originates from a person aged 18-60 years who received the Ad26.COV2.S COVID-19 vaccine or a placebo. The sequenced DNA: TGCAGCGTCGATTCCGGGACTAGCGGCCCGTACAATGAGCAGTTCTTC. This codes for CSVDSGTSGPYNEQFF.